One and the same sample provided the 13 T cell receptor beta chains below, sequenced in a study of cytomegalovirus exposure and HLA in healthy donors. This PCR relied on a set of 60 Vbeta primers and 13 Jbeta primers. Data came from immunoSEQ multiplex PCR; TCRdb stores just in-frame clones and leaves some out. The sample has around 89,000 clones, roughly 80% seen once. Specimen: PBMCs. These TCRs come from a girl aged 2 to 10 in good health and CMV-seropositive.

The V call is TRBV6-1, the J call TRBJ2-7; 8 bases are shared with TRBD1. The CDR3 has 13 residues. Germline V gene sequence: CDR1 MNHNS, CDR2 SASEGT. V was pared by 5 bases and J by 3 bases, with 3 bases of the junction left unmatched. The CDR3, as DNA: TGTGCCAGCAGTTATACAGGGGGCTACGAGCAGTACTTC. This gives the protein CASSYTGGYEQYF.

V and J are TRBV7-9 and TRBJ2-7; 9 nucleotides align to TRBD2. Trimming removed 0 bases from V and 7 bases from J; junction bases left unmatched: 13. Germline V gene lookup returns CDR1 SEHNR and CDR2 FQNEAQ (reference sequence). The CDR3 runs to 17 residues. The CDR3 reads CASSLALRGGRASEQYF. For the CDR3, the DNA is TGTGCCAGCAGCTTAGCGCTTAGGGGCGGGAGGGCCAGTGAGCAGTACTTC.

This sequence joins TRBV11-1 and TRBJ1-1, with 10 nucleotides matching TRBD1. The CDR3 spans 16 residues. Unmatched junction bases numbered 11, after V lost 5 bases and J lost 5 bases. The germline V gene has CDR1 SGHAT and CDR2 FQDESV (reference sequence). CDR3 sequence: CASSLGQGVGNTEAFF. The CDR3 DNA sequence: TGTGCCAGCAGCCTCGGACAGGGGGTGGGGAATACTGAAGCTTTCTTT.

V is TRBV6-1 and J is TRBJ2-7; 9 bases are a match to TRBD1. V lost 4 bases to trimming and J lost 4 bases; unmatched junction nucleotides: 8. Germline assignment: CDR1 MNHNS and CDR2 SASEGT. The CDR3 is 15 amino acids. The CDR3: CASSATDRGTYEQYF. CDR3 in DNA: TGTGCCAGCAGTGCTACGGACAGGGGTACTTACGAGCAGTACTTC.

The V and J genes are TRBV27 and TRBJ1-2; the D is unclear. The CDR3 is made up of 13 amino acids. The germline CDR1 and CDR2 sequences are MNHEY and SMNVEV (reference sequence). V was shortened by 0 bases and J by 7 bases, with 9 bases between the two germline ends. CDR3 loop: CASSLSGRGGYTF. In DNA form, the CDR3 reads TGTGCCAGCAGTTTATCGGGTCGGGGTGGCTACACCTTC.

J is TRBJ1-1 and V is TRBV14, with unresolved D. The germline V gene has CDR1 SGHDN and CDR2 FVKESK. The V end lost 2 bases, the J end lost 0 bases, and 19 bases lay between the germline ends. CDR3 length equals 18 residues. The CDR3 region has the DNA TGTGCCAGCAGCCAATATCCGGGGAGGGCAACCATGAACACTGAAGCTTTCTTT. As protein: CASSQYPGRATMNTEAFF.

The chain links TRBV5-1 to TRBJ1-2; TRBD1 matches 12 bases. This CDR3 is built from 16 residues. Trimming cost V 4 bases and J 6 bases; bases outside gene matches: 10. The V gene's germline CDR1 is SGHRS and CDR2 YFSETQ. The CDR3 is CASSLGPGQGADGYTF. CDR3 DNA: TGCGCCAGCAGCCTCGGACCGGGACAGGGGGCTGATGGCTACACCTTC.

The DNA of the CDR3 is TGCAGCGTTGTAAAGTCCCGGGACACGTACGAGCAGTACTTC. Translation: CSVVKSRDTYEQYF. The chain uses TRBV29-1 and TRBJ2-7; tentatively, D is TRBD1 (6 bases). The CDR3 consists of 14 residues. Trimming stripped 4 bases from V and 4 bases from J, with 17 bases between. Germline V gene data show CDR1 as SQVTM and CDR2 as ANQGSEA.

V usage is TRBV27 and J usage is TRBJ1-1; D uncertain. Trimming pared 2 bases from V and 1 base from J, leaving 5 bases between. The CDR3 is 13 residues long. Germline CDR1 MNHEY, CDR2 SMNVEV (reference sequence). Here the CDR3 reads CASSLRGNTEAFF. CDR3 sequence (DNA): TGTGCCAGCAGTTTACGGGGGAACACTGAAGCTTTCTTT.

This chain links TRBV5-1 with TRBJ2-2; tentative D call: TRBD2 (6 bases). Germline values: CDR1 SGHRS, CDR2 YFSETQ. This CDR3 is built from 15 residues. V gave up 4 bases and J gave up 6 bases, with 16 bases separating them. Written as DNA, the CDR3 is TGCGCCAGCAGCGCGGGACCTAATCGGGCCGGGGAGCTGTTTTTT. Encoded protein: CASSAGPNRAGELFF.

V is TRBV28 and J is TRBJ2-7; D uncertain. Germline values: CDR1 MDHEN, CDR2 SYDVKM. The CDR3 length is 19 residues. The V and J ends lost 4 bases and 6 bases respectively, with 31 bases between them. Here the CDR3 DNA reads TGTGCCAGCAGTTCTAACCCACCTGACATCACCTCCATACTCTGCGAGCAGTACTTC. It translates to CASSSNPPDITSILCEQYF.

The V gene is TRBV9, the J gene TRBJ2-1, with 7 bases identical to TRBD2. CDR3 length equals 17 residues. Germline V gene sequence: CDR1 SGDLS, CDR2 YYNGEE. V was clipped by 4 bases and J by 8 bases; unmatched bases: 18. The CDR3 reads CASSTSPPSGSTHEQFF. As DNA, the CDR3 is TGTGCCAGCAGCACGAGCCCCCCTAGCGGATCGACCCATGAGCAGTTCTTC.

The CDR3 spells CASSQDSTGTLGGYTF. CDR3 coding DNA: TGCGCCAGCAGCCAAGATTCGACCGGGACACTGGGCGGCTACACCTTC. The gene calls are TRBV4-1 and TRBJ1-2, with TRBD1 as a possible D gene (6 bases). The germline V gene has CDR1 MGHRA and CDR2 YSYEKL. The CDR3 covers 16 residues. V lost 0 bases and J 8 bases, leaving 19 bases between the germline ends.